This TCR beta chain was obtained from a study of control samples from healthy donors and cancer patients. Germline CDR1 SNHLY, CDR2 FYNNEI. The CDR3 totals 14 residues. Trimming pared 4 bases from V and 7 bases from J, leaving 17 bases between. Sequencing was performed with immunoSEQ multiplex PCR; in TCRdb, only in-frame clones are kept and a portion is missing. The data show around 7,000 clones, roughly 84% seen once. This TCR was sampled from an older man with lung cancer. The V gene is TRBV2, the J gene TRBJ2-7, with D perhaps TRBD1 or TRBD2 (5 bases each). Sequencing was carried out using PBMCs. The CDR3 coding sequence is TGTGCCAGCAGTGTTAGGCAGGGAGTTGGGGAGCAGTACTTC. It is translated as CASSVRQGVGEQYF.